The rows below give T cell receptor beta chains drawn from one sample of a study of T cell responses to AZD1222 COVID-19 vaccine. The method was immunoSEQ multiplex PCR; TCRdb's version includes in-frame clones alone and lacks a portion of them. Among some 140,000 clones listed, approximately 90% were seen once. The material sequenced was peripheral blood, taken on day 0 of AZD1222 vaccination. These TCRs come from an adult in good health. The CDR3 runs from the conserved cysteine through the conserved F or W. The D gene is left open where the match is weak. Some rows have no size entry. The others give once, few or many, or a class for an expanded clone.

clone_size,d_call,cdr3_length,j_call,v_call,cdr3_nt,cdr3_aa
few,TRBD1,18,TRBJ2-1,TRBV28,TGTGCCAGCAGTTTTATTGCGATGGCGTGGACAGGGGGCGATGAGCAGTTCTTC,CASSFIAMAWTGGDEQFF
.,.,14,TRBJ1-5,TRBV30,TGTGCATATGGAAGTAGTCAGGAGGACCAGCCCCAGCATTTT,CAYGSSQEDQPQHF
.,.,16,TRBJ2-3,TRBV3-1/TRBV3-2,TGTGCCAGCAGCCAAGTCTTCGGGGGCAACACAGATACGCAGTATTTT,CASSQVFGGNTDTQYF
.,TRBD1,13,TRBJ2-7,TRBV5-1,TGCGCCAGCAGTACGCAGGGGGCCTACGAGCAGTACTTC,CASSTQGAYEQYF
.,.,16,TRBJ1-1,TRBV19,TGTGCCAGTAGTATCCTGGAGGGGCAGGAGAACACTGAAGCTTTCTTT,CASSILEGQENTEAFF
.,TRBD1,16,TRBJ1-5,TRBV19,TGTGCCAGTAGTATGTCACAGGGGGATAGCAATCAGCCCCAGCATTTT,CASSMSQGDSNQPQHF
once,.,13,TRBJ1-2,TRBV12-3/TRBV12-4,TGTGCCAGCAGCCCTAATTTGAACTATGGCTACACCTTC,CASSPNLNYGYTF
.,.,14,TRBJ2-3,TRBV5-1,TGCGCCAGCAGCGCTGGGTCTTCAACAGATACGCAGTATTTT,CASSAGSSTDTQYF
.,.,14,TRBJ2-5,TRBV18,TGTGCCAGCTCACCAGGGTTGGGTGAGAAGACCCAGTACTTC,CASSPGLGEKTQYF
.,.,12,TRBJ1-1,TRBV2,TGTGCCAGCAGCTCGAGTGGGACTGAAGCTTTCTTT,CASSSSGTEAFF
.,TRBD1,15,TRBJ2-5,TRBV18,TGTGCCAGCTCGGAAGCAGGGGGCTTAGGAGAGACCCAGTACTTC,CASSEAGGLGETQYF
.,TRBD1,18,TRBJ1-2,TRBV4-1,TGCGCCAGCAGCCAAGTGCATAGGACAGGGACCTTTAACTATGGCTACACCTTC,CASSQVHRTGTFNYGYTF
once,.,13,TRBJ2-7,TRBV7-9,TGTGCCAGCAGCTTATCCGGGGGTTACGAGCAGTACTTC,CASSLSGGYEQYF
.,TRBD2,16,TRBJ2-1,TRBV11-2,TGTGCCAGCAGCCGTATCCTAGCGGTCTCCTACAATGAGCAGTTCTTC,CASSRILAVSYNEQFF
.,TRBD2,15,TRBJ2-1,TRBV19,TGTGCCAGTAGTGGGGACCTCGGACTAGCGGGAGATAAGTTCTTC,CASSGDLGLAGDKFF
.,TRBD1,15,TRBJ2-2,TRBV5-8,TGTGCCAGCAGCCGGGACAGGGGTAACACCGGGGAGCTGTTTTTT,CASSRDRGNTGELFF
.,TRBD1,16,TRBJ2-3,TRBV19,TGTGCCAGTAGTATCCCAGGGGGATGGAGCACAGATACGCAGTATTTT,CASSIPGGWSTDTQYF
.,.,13,TRBJ2-7,TRBV28,TGTGCCAGTGGAGTTCTACAGGGCGGTGTGCAGTACTTC,CASGVLQGGVQYF
.,.,10,TRBJ2-3,TRBV20-1,TGCAGTAGGTTAAAAGATACGCAGTATTTT,CSRLKDTQYF
.,.,14,TRBJ2-5,TRBV9,TGTGCCAGCAGCCCCGGACTGGCCCAAGAGACCCAGTACTTC,CASSPGLAQETQYF
few,.,14,TRBJ1-2,TRBV28,TGTGCCAGCAACTCAAGGCGCGCCATCTATGGCTACACCTTC,CASNSRRAIYGYTF
.,TRBD1,14,TRBJ1-5,TRBV30,TGTGCCTGGAGTGTAAAAGGGGGCTTCGGGTCCCAGCATTTT,CAWSVKGGFGSQHF
.,.,15,TRBJ2-5,TRBV11-2,TGTGCCAGCAGCTTAGATGGCATACTACCTGAGACCCAGTACTTC,CASSLDGILPETQYF
.,.,16,TRBJ1-2,TRBV5-1,TGCGCCAGCAGCCTCGTCTACGGTGGCACAGACTATGGCTACACCTTC,CASSLVYGGTDYGYTF
.,.,12,TRBJ1-2,TRBV28,TGTGCCAGCAGTCCTGGGGTCTATGGCTACACCTTC,CASSPGVYGYTF
.,.,15,TRBJ1-6,TRBV9,TGTGCCAGCAGCGTAGGTCGCTCGGCTAATTCACCCCTCCACTTT,CASSVGRSANSPLHF
.,.,12,TRBJ2-3,TRBV13,TGTGCCAGCAGCCCTAGCACAGATACGCAGTATTTT,CASSPSTDTQYF
once,.,15,TRBJ2-4,TRBV4-1,TGCGCCAGCAGGGGAATAGGGGTAGCCAAAAACATTCAGTACTTC,CASRGIGVAKNIQYF
.,.,15,TRBJ2-4,TRBV18,TGTGCCAGCTCATCGACCAACTTAGGTAGTAACATTCAGTACTTC,CASSSTNLGSNIQYF
.,TRBD2,15,TRBJ2-2,TRBV30,TGTGCCTGGACGAGCGGGAGTGGAGGGACCGGGGAGCTGTTTTTT,CAWTSGSGGTGELFF
.,TRBD1,14,TRBJ2-3,TRBV10-3,TGTGCCATCAAAACAGGGGCGGCCGCAGATACGCAGTATTTT,CAIKTGAAADTQYF
.,TRBD2,12,TRBJ2-7,TRBV10-3,TGTGCCATCAGCGGAACGGGAGGTGAGCAGTACTTC,CAISGTGGEQYF
.,.,12,TRBJ1-1,TRBV18,TGTGCCAGCTCACCATTTGACAGTGAAGCTTTCTTT,CASSPFDSEAFF
.,TRBD1,14,TRBJ1-2,TRBV10-3,TGTGCCATCAGTGAGGCGGCAGGGGGCTATGGCTACACCTTC,CAISEAAGGYGYTF
.,.,13,TRBJ2-1,TRBV27,TGTGCCAGCAGTTGGAGGAACTACAATGAGCAGTTCTTC,CASSWRNYNEQFF
.,.,12,TRBJ1-2,TRBV3-1/TRBV3-2,TGTGCCAGCAGCCAAGGAGGCGGGGGGTACACCTTC,CASSQGGGGYTF
.,.,12,TRBJ2-7,TRBV18,TGTGCCAGCTCACCTAGCTCCTACGAGCAGTACTTC,CASSPSSYEQYF
few,TRBD1,14,TRBJ1-4,TRBV7-9,TGTGCCAGCAGCTTGGAACAGGGGGACGAAAAACTGTTTTTT,CASSLEQGDEKLFF
.,.,15,TRBJ2-3,TRBV5-1,TGCGCCAGCAGCCCGGGACGCCCTACCACAGATACGCAGTATTTT,CASSPGRPTTDTQYF
.,.,13,TRBJ2-2,TRBV6-2/TRBV6-3,TGTGCCAGCAGCCCTACATATACCGGGGAGCTGTTTTTT,CASSPTYTGELFF
.,.,15,TRBJ1-2,TRBV5-1,TGCGCCAGCAGCTTGGCCCCAGCCAGCTCCTATGGCTACACCTTC,CASSLAPASSYGYTF
.,TRBD1,11,TRBJ2-4,TRBV5-4,TGTGCCAGCAGCTCGGGACAGGCGGAGTACTTC,CASSSGQAEYF
once,.,13,TRBJ2-2,TRBV6-1,TGTGCCAGCAGTGAATCTCGGCTCTTGGAGCTGTTTTTT,CASSESRLLELFF
.,TRBD1,12,TRBJ1-1,TRBV18,TGTGCCAGCTCATCGGGACAGGGGGAAGCTTTCTTT,CASSSGQGEAFF
once,TRBD1,15,TRBJ1-4,TRBV12-5,TGTGCTAGTGGTCTCTCAGGGACAGTCGATGAAAAACTGTTTTTT,CASGLSGTVDEKLFF